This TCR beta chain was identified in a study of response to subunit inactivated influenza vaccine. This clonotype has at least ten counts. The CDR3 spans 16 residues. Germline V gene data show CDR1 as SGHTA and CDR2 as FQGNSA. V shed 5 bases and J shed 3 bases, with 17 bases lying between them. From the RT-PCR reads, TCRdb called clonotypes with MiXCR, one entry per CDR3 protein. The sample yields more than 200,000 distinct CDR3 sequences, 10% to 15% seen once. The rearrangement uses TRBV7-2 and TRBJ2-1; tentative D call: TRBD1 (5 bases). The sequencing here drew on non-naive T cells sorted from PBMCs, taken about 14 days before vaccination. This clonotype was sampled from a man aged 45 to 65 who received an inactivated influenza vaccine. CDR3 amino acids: CASSPFRQINYNEQFF. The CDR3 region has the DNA TGTGCCAGCAGCCCTTTCCGACAGATCAACTACAATGAGCAGTTCTTC.